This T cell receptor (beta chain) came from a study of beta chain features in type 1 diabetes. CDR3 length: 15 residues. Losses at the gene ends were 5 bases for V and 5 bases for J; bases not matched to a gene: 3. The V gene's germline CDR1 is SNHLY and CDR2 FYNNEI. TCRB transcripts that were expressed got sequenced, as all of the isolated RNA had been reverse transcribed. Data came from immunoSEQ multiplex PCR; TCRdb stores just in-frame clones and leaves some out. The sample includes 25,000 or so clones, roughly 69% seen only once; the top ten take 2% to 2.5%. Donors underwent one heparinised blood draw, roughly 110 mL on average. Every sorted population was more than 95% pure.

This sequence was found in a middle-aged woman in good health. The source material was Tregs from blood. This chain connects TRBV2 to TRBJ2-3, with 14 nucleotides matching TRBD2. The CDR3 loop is CASSRLAGGLDTQYF. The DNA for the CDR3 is TGTGCCAGCAGTCGACTAGCGGGGGGGCTAGATACGCAGTATTTT.